This T cell receptor beta chain was observed in a study of T cell responses to AZD1222 COVID-19 vaccine. The study, taken as a whole, reports: Per reports, nearly half of all spike-specific TCRs target regions that are unmutated in variants.

The data were produced by immunoSEQ multiplex PCR, yet TCRdb's version contains in-frame clones alone and is incomplete. The sample records some 140,000 clones, approximately 90% being singletons. As regards this clone: What it binds is not known.

The receptor comes from an adult in good health. Sequencing used peripheral blood, obtained on day 0 of AZD1222 vaccination.

The CDR3: CASSEVGGVGYTF. DNA of the CDR3: TGTGCCAGCAGTGAAGTAGGAGGGGTTGGCTACACCTTC. The gene calls are TRBV6-1 and TRBJ1-2, with a tentative D call TRBD1 (5 bases). Trimming removed 1 base at V and 7 bases at J, with 10 bases between. This CDR3 region has 13 residues. Germline CDR1 MNHNS, CDR2 SASEGT.